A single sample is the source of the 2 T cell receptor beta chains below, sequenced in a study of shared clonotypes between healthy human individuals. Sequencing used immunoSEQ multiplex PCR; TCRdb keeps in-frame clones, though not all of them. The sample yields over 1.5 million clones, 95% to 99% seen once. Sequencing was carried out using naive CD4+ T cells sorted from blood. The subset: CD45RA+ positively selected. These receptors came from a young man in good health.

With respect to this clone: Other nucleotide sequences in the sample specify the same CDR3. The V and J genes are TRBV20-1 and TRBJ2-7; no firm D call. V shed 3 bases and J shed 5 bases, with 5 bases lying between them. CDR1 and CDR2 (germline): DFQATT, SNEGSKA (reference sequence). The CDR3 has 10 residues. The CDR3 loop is CSARKNEQYF. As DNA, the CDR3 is TGCAGTGCTAGGAAGAACGAGCAGTACTTC.

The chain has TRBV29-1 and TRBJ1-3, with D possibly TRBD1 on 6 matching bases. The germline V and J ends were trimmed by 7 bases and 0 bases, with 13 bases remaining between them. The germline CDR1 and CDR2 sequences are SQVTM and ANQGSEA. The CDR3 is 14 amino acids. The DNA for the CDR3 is TGCAGCGCTGTCCGGACAGTCTCTGGAAACACCATATATTTT. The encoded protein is CSAVRTVSGNTIYF.